Listed below are T cell receptor beta chains from one sample, sequenced in a study of blood T cell repertoires in COVID-19. TCRdb keeps only in-frame clones here, not all; method: immunoSEQ multiplex PCR. The sample holds fewer than 350,000 clones, 85% seen once. The specimen was PBMCs or T cells enriched from blood (not recorded which). The source of these receptors is a woman under 40 who had been exposed to COVID-19. CDR3s include the opening cysteine and the closing phenylalanine or tryptophan. Fields, in order: D gene, V gene, clone size, J gene, CDR3 protein, CDR3 DNA. The D gene is left open where the match is weak. Only part of the rows carry a size: once, few, many, or a class if the clone is expanded.

.	TRBV7-2	.	TRBJ2-3	CASSLLAGYTDTQYF	TGTGCCAGCAGCTTATTGGCGGGGTACACAGATACGCAGTATTTT
TRBD1	TRBV30	.	TRBJ2-5	CAWVNGQGALETQYF	TGTGCCTGGGTGAACGGACAGGGGGCTTTAGAGACCCAGTACTTC
TRBD1	TRBV3-1/TRBV3-2	.	TRBJ2-1	CASSPGDRGSGQFF	TGTGCCAGCAGCCCGGGGGACAGGGGTTCGGGGCAGTTCTTC
.	TRBV5-1	.	TRBJ2-2	CASSLVTSVELFF	TGCGCCAGCAGCTTGGTTACGTCAGTAGAGCTGTTTTTT
.	TRBV19	few	TRBJ1-1	CASSIARTVRNTEAFF	TGTGCCAGTAGTATCGCTAGGACAGTGAGGAACACTGAAGCTTTCTTT
TRBD1	TRBV29-1	.	TRBJ2-7	CSVAGGQGGYEQYF	TGCAGCGTTGCCGGGGGACAGGGGGGTTACGAGCAGTACTTC
.	TRBV5-6	.	TRBJ2-7	CASSFRDKFGEQYF	TGTGCCAGCAGCTTCCGGGACAAGTTCGGCGAGCAGTACTTC
TRBD1	TRBV9	.	TRBJ2-3	CASSAGTGSSTDTQYF	TGTGCCAGCAGCGCTGGGACAGGCTCTAGCACAGATACGCAGTATTTT
.	TRBV3-1/TRBV3-2	.	TRBJ1-6	CASSQSGLYNSPLHF	TGTGCCAGCAGCCAAAGCGGCCTCTATAATTCACCCCTCCACTTT
TRBD1	TRBV25-1	.	TRBJ1-2	CASSELNHGQGGSGYTF	TGTGCCAGCAGTGAATTAAATCACGGACAGGGAGGGAGCGGCTACACCTTC
.	TRBV6-6	.	TRBJ2-3	CASSYLRGASTDTQYF	TGTGCCAGCAGTTATTTACGGGGTGCTAGCACAGATACGCAGTATTTT
.	TRBV18	few	TRBJ2-2	CASSQGLNTGELFF	TGTGCCAGCTCCCAGGGACTCAACACCGGGGAGCTGTTTTTT
TRBD1	TRBV2	.	TRBJ1-1	CASSEVRGRTEAFF	TGTGCCAGCAGTGAAGTCAGGGGGCGGACTGAAGCTTTCTTT
TRBD1	TRBV5-8	.	TRBJ1-6	CASSLDRGSYNSPLHF	TGTGCCAGCAGCTTGGACAGGGGTTCCTATAATTCACCCCTCCACTTT
.	TRBV4-3	.	TRBJ1-3	CASSQAGGSGNTIYF	TGCGCCAGCAGCCAAGCCGGGGGTAGTGGAAACACCATATATTTT
TRBD1	TRBV27	once	TRBJ2-1	CASSPRTGGEQFF	TGTGCCAGCAGTCCGCGGACAGGTGGGGAGCAGTTCTTC
TRBD2	TRBV6-5	.	TRBJ2-7	CASSYSASGLLEQYF	TGTGCCAGCAGTTACTCCGCTAGCGGGCTCCTCGAGCAGTACTTC
TRBD2	TRBV7-3	.	TRBJ2-1	CASSLRREGKVYEQFF	TGTGCCAGCAGCTTAAGGCGGGAGGGCAAGGTCTATGAGCAGTTCTTC
.	TRBV19	few	TRBJ2-1	CATEETGEVYNEQFF	TGTGCCACTGAAGAAACAGGGGAGGTCTACAATGAGCAGTTCTTC
.	TRBV21-1	.	TRBJ1-3	CASSKRGHADYTIYF	TGTGCCAGCAGCAAAAGGGGGCATGCTGATTACACCATATATTTT
.	TRBV18	once	TRBJ2-7	CASSQDKLPYEQYF	TGTGCCAGCTCTCAGGACAAATTACCCTACGAGCAGTACTTC
TRBD1	TRBV7-9	.	TRBJ1-2	CASTMGQGNTF	TGTGCCAGCACCATGGGACAGGGAAACACCTTC
TRBD2	TRBV19	.	TRBJ2-6	CASSIGNSGGAGANVLTF	TGTGCCAGTAGTATAGGGAATAGCGGGGGTGCTGGGGCCAACGTCCTGACTTTC
TRBD2	TRBV7-9	.	TRBJ2-5	CASSHIAGGETQYF	TGTGCCAGCAGCCACATAGCGGGGGGAGAGACCCAGTACTTC
TRBD2	TRBV4-1	.	TRBJ2-1	CASSEGLAGRYNEQFF	TGCGCCAGCAGCGAAGGACTAGCGGGGCGGTACAATGAGCAGTTCTTC
TRBD1	TRBV13	.	TRBJ1-1	CASSLARTGGTEAFF	TGTGCCAGCAGCTTAGCCCGGACAGGGGGCACTGAAGCTTTCTTT
TRBD1	TRBV28	.	TRBJ2-5	CASEKQGYQETQYF	TGTGCCAGCGAAAAACAGGGGTACCAAGAGACCCAGTACTTC
TRBD2	TRBV28	.	TRBJ2-1	CASSFGLAGRSDNEQFF	TGTGCCAGCAGTTTCGGCCTAGCGGGACGATCTGACAATGAGCAGTTCTTC
TRBD1	TRBV2	.	TRBJ1-3	CASSRTGGNTIYF	TGTGCCAGCAGCCGGACAGGGGGAAACACCATATATTTT
.	TRBV7-9	many	TRBJ2-7	CASSLAESSVYF	TGTGCCAGCAGCTTAGCGGAGAGTAGTGTCTACTTC
.	TRBV19	.	TRBJ2-3	CASSIGLRTDTQYF	TGTGCCAGTAGTATAGGGCTCCGCACAGATACGCAGTATTTT
.	TRBV6-5	.	TRBJ1-5	CASSYGANGPQHF	TGTGCCAGCAGTTATGGGGCCAACGGGCCCCAGCATTTT
TRBD2	TRBV2	.	TRBJ2-5	CASSVRGEETQYF	TGTGCCAGCAGTGTGCGGGGGGAAGAGACCCAGTACTTC
TRBD2	TRBV25-1	.	TRBJ2-3	CASSASGRGTDTQYF	TGTGCCAGCAGTGCTAGCGGGAGGGGCACAGATACGCAGTATTTT
TRBD2	TRBV6-5	.	TRBJ2-3	CASRVPGSGAQYF	TGTGCCAGCAGGGTCCCGGGCAGCGGGGCGCAGTATTTT
.	TRBV19	.	TRBJ1-1	CASKDPGMYTEAFF	TGTGCCAGTAAAGACCCAGGGATGTACACTGAAGCTTTCTTT
.	TRBV5-1	.	TRBJ1-3	CASSHSTEGLGGNTIYF	TGCGCCAGCAGTCACTCGACGGAGGGGCTAGGGGGAAACACCATATATTTT
.	TRBV5-5	.	TRBJ1-2	CASSQGFYGYTF	TGTGCCAGCAGCCAGGGGTTCTATGGCTACACCTTC